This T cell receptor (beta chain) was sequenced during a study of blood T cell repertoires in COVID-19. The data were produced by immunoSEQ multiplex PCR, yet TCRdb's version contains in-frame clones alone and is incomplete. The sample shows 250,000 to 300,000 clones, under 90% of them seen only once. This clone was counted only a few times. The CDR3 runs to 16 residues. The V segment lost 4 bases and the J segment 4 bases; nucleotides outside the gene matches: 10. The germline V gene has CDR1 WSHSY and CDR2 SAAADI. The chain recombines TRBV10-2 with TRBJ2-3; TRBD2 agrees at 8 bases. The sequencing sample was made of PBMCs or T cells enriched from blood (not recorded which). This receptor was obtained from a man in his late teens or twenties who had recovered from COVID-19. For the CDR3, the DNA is TGCGCCAGCAGTGCCGGGACTAGGGGGTGGGCAGATACGCAGTATTTT. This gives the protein CASSAGTRGWADTQYF.